Detailed here is one T cell receptor beta chain. The specificity of this receptor is unknown. Base qualities were left out, and no much larger clone turns up one base away. Participants in the prospective study were enrolled through a virtual design, were aged about 18 to 100 years, and lived in approximately 25 United States geographic areas. In the prospective study, cohorts were assigned on the basis of participant-reported clinical history obtained from a screening survey and a study questionnaire. For ImmuneRACE Cohort 3, a participant was defined as recovered based on two consecutive negative NP/OP PCR tests, clearance by a healthcare professional, or resolution of symptoms. Mobile phlebotomists in the prospective study collected whole blood, serum and a nasopharyngeal or oropharyngeal swab from every participant. Over a roughly 2-month period, participants in the prospective study had the option of providing additional blood draws and questionnaires. Before DNA extraction, blood samples from the prospective study were shipped at room temperature or frozen.

The data were obtained in a study of blood T cell repertoires in COVID-19 (dated by TCRdb to about 2020). Context from the whole study: The collaborator samples originated in the United States, Italy and Spain and spanned the acute and convalescent phases of COVID-19. A freely available public database, intended as a resource for researchers studying the immune response to SARS-CoV-2, is where the repertoires were released. Deeply sampled blood TCRbeta repertoires from subjects exposed to, actively infected with, or recovered from COVID-19 were included in the dataset. Nearly every sample came with metadata listing a de-identified subject ID, COVID-19 status, age in years and sex. Where available, HLA class I and class II types were taken from metadata supplied by the sample provider and were not determined by assay-based typing. The material from the prospective study consisted of cDNA or gDNA derived from T cells, B-cell-depleted T cells, or PBMCs. The samples were drawn from the first 160 participants of the ongoing ImmuneRACE study and from 1,254 subjects provided by 6 global collaborators.

Broad study findings and their caveats: The quantity of clinical and demographic metadata differed by source and by participant and was supplied without curation.

The immunoSEQ Assay, a bias-controlled multiplex PCR, was used to amplify TCRbeta CDR3 regions from genomic DNA. Regarding the original processing steps: Within the assay, amplification of reference gene primers was used to estimate how many nucleated cells each sample contained. Sequence reads were collapsed and filtered to measure the absolute abundance of every unique TCRbeta CDR3 rearrangement. For each sample, productive Simpson clonality was calculated as the square root of Simpson's diversity index over productive rearrangements. Held by TCRdb, this immuneACCESS table contains in-frame sequences only and omits some clones. Under half of the omission traces to an unresolved V gene where checked; the cause of the rest is unknown. V, J and clone size derive from that table, while D and trimming were established from the DNA sequence. Within this sample are a few hundred thousand clones, with about 90% of them counted one time only. The ten largest clones take up 3% of the sample.

Sequencing used PBMCs or T cells enriched from blood (not recorded which). The sequence derives from a woman between 25 and 40 years old who had recovered from COVID-19.

In nucleotide form, the sequence is TGTGCCAGCAGTTTACGTGCGGGAGGGTGGAACGAGCAGTACTTC. Translated, this is CASSLRAGGWNEQYF. The rearranged chain carries TRBV27 and TRBJ2-7; 9 bases in the junction line up with TRBD2. Taken from cysteine to phenylalanine, the CDR3 has 15 residues. The read is trimmed to its CDR3 DNA, 45 bases read in frame from base 1. Trimmed from V: 2 bases; trimmed from J: 5 bases; junction bases lacking a gene match: 7. CDR1 and CDR2 (MNHEY, SMNVEV) derive from the germline V gene (reference sequence).